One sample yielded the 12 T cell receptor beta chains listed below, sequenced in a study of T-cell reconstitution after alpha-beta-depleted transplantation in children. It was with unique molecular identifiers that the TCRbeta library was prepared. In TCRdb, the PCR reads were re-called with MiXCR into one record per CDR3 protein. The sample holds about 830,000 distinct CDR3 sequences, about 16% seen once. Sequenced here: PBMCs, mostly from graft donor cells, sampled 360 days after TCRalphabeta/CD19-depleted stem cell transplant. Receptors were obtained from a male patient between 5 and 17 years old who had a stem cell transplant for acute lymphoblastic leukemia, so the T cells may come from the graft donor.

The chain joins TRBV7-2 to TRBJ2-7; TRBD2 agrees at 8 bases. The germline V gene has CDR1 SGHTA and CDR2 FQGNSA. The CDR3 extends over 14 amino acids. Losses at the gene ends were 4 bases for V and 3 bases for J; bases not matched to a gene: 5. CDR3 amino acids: CASSSNAGGYEQYF. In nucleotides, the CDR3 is TGTGCCAGCAGCTCAAATGCGGGGGGCTACGAGCAGTACTTC.

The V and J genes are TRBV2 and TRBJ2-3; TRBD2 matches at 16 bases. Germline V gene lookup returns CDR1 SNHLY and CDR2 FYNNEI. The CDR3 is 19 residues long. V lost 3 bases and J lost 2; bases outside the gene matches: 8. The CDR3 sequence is CASSEGLAGGPMPTDTQYF. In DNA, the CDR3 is TGTGCCAGCAGTGAGGGACTAGCGGGAGGGCCCATGCCCACAGATACGCAGTATTTT.

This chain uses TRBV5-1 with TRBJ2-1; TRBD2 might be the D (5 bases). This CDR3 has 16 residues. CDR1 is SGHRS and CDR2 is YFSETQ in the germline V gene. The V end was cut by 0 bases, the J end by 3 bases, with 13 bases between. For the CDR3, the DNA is TGCGCCAGCAGCTTGGCGGCCGGGGTGAGCTACAATGAGCAGTTCTTC. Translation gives CASSLAAGVSYNEQFF.

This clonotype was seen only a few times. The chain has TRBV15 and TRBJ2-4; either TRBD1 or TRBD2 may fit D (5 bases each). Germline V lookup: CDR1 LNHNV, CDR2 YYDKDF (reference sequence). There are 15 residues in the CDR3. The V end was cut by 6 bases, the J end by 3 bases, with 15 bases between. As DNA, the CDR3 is TGTGCCACCAGGGTGGCTGGGGGAGTCAAAAACATTCAGTACTTC. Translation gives CATRVAGGVKNIQYF.

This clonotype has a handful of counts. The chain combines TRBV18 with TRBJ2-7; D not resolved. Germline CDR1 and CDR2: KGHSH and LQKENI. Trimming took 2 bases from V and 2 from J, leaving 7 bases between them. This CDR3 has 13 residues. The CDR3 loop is CASSPSVPYEQYF. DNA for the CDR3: TGTGCCAGCTCACCAAGCGTCCCCTACGAGCAGTACTTC.

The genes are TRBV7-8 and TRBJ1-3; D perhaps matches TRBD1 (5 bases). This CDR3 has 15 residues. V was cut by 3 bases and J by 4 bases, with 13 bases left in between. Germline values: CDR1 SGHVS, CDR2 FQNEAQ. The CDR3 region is CASSFYGTPGNTIYF. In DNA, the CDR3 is TGTGCCAGCAGCTTCTACGGGACCCCCGGAAACACCATATATTTT.

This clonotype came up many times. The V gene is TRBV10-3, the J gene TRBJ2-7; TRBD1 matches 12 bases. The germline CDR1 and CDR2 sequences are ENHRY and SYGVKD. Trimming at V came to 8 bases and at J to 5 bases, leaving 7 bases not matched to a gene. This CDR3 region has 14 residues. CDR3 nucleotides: TGTGCCATCCAGGGGGGGACAGGGGGCCACGAGCAGTACTTC. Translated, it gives CAIQGGTGGHEQYF.

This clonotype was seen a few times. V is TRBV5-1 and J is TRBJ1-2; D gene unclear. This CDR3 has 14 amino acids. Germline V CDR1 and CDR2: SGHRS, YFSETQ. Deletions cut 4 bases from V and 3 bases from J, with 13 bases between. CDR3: CASSTKGSYYGYTF. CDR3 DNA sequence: TGCGCCAGCAGCACCAAAGGGAGTTACTATGGCTACACCTTC. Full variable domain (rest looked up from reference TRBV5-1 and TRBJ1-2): KAGVTQTPRYLIKTRGQQVTLSCSPISGHRSVSWYQQTPGQGLQFLFEYFSETQRNKGNFPGRFSGRQFSNSRSEMNVSTLELGDSALYLCASSTKGSYYGYTFGSGTRLTVV.

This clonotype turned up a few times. The DNA for the CDR3 is TGCAGCGCGCAGACCATCGGGGGTTATGAGCAGTTCTTC. This translates into CSAQTIGGYEQFF. The J gene is TRBJ2-1, the V gene TRBV29-1, with D possibly being TRBD2 (6 bases). Germline assignment: CDR1 SQVTM and CDR2 ANQGSEA. Trimming left V 7 bases short and J 8 bases short, with 18 bases between. The CDR3 totals 13 residues.

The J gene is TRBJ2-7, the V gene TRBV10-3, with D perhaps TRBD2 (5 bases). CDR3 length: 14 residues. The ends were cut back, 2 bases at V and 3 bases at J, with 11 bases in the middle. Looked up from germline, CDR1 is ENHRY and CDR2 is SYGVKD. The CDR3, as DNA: TGTGCCATCAGTGAGCGGGAACGGAGCTACGAGCAGTACTTC. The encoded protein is CAISERERSYEQYF.

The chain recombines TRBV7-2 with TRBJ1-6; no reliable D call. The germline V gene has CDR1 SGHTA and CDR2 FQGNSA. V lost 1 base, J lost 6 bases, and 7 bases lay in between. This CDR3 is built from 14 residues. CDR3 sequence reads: CASSLVVSNSPLHF. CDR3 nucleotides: TGTGCCAGCAGCTTAGTTGTCAGTAATTCACCCCTCCACTTT.

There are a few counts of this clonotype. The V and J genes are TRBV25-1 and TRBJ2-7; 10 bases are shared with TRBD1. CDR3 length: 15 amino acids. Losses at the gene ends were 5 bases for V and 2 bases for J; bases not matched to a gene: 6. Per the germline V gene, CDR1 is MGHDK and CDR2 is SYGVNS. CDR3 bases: TGTGCCAGCAGTTGGTCCGGGACAGGGGCCTACGAGCAGTACTTC. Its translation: CASSWSGTGAYEQYF.